This TCR beta chain was recovered during a study of CD8 T cells in ankylosing spondylitis. Each CDR3 protein gets one entry after TCRdb re-called the 5' RACE reads with MiXCR. This table has approximately 24,000 distinct CDR3 sequences, roughly 2.5% appearing once. There are many counts of this clonotype. Trimming removed 3 bases from V and 5 bases from J; junction bases left unmatched: 7. The V gene's germline CDR1 is SGDLS and CDR2 YYNGEE. CDR3 length: 14 amino acids. The receptor's source is a female donor with ankylosing spondylitis or in good health (not recorded which). The sample comprised blood, either unsorted or a sorted T cell fraction (not recorded which). The V and J genes are TRBV9 and TRBJ2-5, with TRBD2 identical over 7 bases. CDR3 protein: CASSAQTSAETQYF. The CDR3 DNA reads as TGTGCCAGCAGCGCCCAAACTAGCGCGGAGACCCAGTACTTC.